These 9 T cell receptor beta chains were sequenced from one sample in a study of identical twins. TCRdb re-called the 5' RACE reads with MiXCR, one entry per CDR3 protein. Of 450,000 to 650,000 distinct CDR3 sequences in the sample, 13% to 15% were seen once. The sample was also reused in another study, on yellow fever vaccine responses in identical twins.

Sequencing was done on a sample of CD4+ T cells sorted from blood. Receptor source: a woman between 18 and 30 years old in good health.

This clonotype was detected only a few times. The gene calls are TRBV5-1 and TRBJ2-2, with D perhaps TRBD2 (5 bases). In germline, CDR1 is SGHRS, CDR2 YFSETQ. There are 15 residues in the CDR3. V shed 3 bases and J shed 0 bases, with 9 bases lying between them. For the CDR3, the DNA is TGCGCCAGCAGCTGGACGGAGGCGAACACCGGGGAGCTGTTTTTT. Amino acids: CASSWTEANTGELFF. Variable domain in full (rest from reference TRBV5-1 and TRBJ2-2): KAGVTQTPRYLIKTRGQQVTLSCSPISGHRSVSWYQQTPGQGLQFLFEYFSETQRNKGNFPGRFSGRQFSNSRSEMNVSTLELGDSALYLCASSWTEANTGELFFGEGSRLTVL.

Here the CDR3 DNA reads TGTGCCAGCAGCGTAGTCCGCGGTGCGGAGCTGTTTTTT. This sequence encodes CASSVVRGAELFF. The chain carries TRBV9 and TRBJ2-2; no clear D. CDR3 length: 13 amino acids. The V gene's germline CDR1 is SGDLS and CDR2 YYNGEE. Trimming cost V 0 bases and J 10 bases, with 10 bases left between them.

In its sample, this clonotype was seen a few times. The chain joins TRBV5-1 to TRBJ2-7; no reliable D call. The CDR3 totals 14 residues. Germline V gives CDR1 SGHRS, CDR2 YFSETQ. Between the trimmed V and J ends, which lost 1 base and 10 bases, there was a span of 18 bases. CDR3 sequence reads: CASSLIGSNREQYF. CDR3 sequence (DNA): TGCGCCAGCAGCTTGATCGGGTCCAACCGCGAACAGTACTTC.

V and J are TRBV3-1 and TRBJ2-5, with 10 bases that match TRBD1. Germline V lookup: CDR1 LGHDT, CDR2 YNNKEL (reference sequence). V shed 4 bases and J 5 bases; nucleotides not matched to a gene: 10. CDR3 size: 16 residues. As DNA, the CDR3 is TGTGCCAGCAGCCCCGCCGAGACAGGGGGCTGGGAGACCCAGTACTTC. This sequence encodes CASSPAETGGWETQYF.

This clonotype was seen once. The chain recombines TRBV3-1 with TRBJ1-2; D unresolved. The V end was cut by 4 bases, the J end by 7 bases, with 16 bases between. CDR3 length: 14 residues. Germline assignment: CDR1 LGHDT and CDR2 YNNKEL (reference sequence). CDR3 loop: CASSPRVTDFGYTF. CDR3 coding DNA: TGTGCCAGCAGCCCCCGAGTAACAGATTTTGGCTACACCTTC.

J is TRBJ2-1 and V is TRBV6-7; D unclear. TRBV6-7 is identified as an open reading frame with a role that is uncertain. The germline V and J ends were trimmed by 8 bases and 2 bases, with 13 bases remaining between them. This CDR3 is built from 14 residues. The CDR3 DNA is TGTGCCAGCGCTGGGGTTCATCCCTACAATGAGCAGTTCTTC. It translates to CASAGVHPYNEQFF.

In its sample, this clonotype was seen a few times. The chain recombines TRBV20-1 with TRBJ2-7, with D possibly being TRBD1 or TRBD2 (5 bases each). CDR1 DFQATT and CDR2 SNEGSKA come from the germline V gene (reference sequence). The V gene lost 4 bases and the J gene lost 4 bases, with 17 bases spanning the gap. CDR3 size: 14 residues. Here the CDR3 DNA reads TGCAGTGCTAACCGGGACCCAGGGAGTTACGAGCAGTACTTC. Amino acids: CSANRDPGSYEQYF.

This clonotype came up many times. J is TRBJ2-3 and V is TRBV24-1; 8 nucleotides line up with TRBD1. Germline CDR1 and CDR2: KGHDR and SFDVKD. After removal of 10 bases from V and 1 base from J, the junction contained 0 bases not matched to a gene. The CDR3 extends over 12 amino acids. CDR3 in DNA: TGTGCCACGGGACAGGGCACAGATACGCAGTATTTT. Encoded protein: CATGQGTDTQYF.

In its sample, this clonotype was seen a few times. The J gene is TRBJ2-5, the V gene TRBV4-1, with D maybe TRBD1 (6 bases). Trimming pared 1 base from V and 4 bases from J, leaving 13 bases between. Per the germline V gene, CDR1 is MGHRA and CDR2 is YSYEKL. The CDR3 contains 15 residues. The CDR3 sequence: CASSQVGAGRETQYF. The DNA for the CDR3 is TGCGCCAGCAGCCAAGTGGGGGCGGGTCGAGAGACCCAGTACTTC.